The 28 T cell receptor beta chains below all came from one sample that was sequenced in a study of a mutant IDH1 vaccine in newly diagnosed glioma. Antigens for these TCRs are unknown. The time point here: week 11, during vaccination. What each vaccine dose contained was 300 ug of mutant IDH1 20-mer peptide, accompanied by topical imiquimod. Method: immunoSEQ multiplex PCR; TCRdb's copy keeps in-frame clones and lacks some. Of 110,000 or so clones listed, 90% are singletons. This specimen was PBMCs, taken from a glioma patient whose treatment included an IDH1 peptide vaccine. These receptors all stem from a woman in her forties or fifties with glioma.

The chain employs TRBV30 and TRBJ1-6, with D perhaps matching TRBD1 (5 bases). Germline values: CDR1 GTSNPN, CDR2 SVGIG (reference sequence). Trimming removed 5 bases from V and 6 bases from J, with 11 bases in between. CDR3 length: 13 residues. DNA of the CDR3: TGTGCCTGGGGAGGACAACGTAATTCACCCCTCCACTTT. It codes for CAWGGQRNSPLHF.

The chain carries TRBV10-3 and TRBJ1-1; 9 bases match TRBD1. CDR3 size: 14 residues. V shed 6 bases and J 2 bases; nucleotides not matched to a gene: 4. Germline lookup yields CDR1 ENHRY and CDR2 SYGVKD. As DNA, the CDR3 is TGTGCCATCAGGCTGACAGGGGGTAACACTGAAGCTTTCTTT. Translation: CAIRLTGGNTEAFF.

This rearrangement joins TRBV7-5 to TRBJ2-2; the table's D call of TRBD2 was not tested on the DNA. TRBV7-5 has pseudogene status. This CDR3 contains 14 residues. CDR3 sequence: CARSSTRTGRELFF. The CDR3 DNA is TGTGCCAGAAGCAGCACTAGGACGGGCAGGGAGCTGTTTTTT.

This clone was recorded once. The V and J genes are TRBV7-2 and TRBJ2-7, with D unresolved. CDR1 SGHTA and CDR2 FQGNSA come from the germline V gene. Trimming stripped 4 bases from V and 2 bases from J, with 9 bases between. The CDR3 contains 13 residues. The CDR3 protein is CASSYDPAYEQYF. CDR3 bases: TGTGCCAGCAGCTACGATCCTGCCTACGAGCAGTACTTC. Full variable domain (remainder filled in from reference TRBV7-2 and TRBJ2-7): GAGVSQSPSNKVTEKGKDVELRCDPISGHTALYWYRQSLGQGLEFLIYFQGNSAPDKSGLPSDRFSAERTGGSVSTLTIQRTQQEDSAVYLCASSYDPAYEQYFGPGTRLTVT.

V is TRBV7-2 and J is TRBJ1-3; D perhaps matches TRBD1 (5 bases). The V and J ends lost 0 bases and 4 bases respectively, with 16 bases between them. Germline V gives CDR1 SGHTA, CDR2 FQGNSA. The CDR3 runs to 17 residues. CDR3 region: CASSLALWGWGGNTIYF. Here the CDR3 DNA reads TGTGCCAGCAGCTTAGCTCTTTGGGGCTGGGGGGGAAACACCATATATTTT.

The chain recombines TRBV7-6 with TRBJ2-7, with D uncertain. Looked up from germline, CDR1 is SGHVS and CDR2 is FNYEAQ. Trimming took off 5 bases at V and 0 bases at J, with 14 bases between the two ends. The CDR3 consists of 15 residues. The CDR3 loop is CASSTPGLRSYEQYF. Written as DNA, the CDR3 is TGTGCCAGCAGCACCCCCGGGCTCCGCTCCTACGAGCAGTACTTC. The full variable domain, completed using reference TRBV7-6 and TRBJ2-7, is GAGVSQSPRYKVTKRGQDVALRCDPISGHVSLYWYRQALGQGPEFLTYFNYEAQQDKSGLPNDRFSAERPEGSISTLTIQRTEQRDSAMYRCASSTPGLRSYEQYFGPGTRLTVT.

V usage is TRBV6-4 and J usage is TRBJ2-7; 11 positions agree with TRBD2. Germline CDR1 reads MRHNA; CDR2 reads SNTAGT. V was clipped by 1 base and J by 10 bases; unmatched bases: 3. CDR3 length: 13 amino acids. CDR3 nucleotide sequence: TGTGCCAGCAGTGACTTAGCGGGAGGGCCCCAGTACTTC. Protein: CASSDLAGGPQYF.

Written as DNA, the CDR3 is TGTGCCACCGGACTAGCCCTCGACACAGATACGCAGTATTTT. Its protein product is CATGLALDTDTQYF. The V call is TRBV27, the J call TRBJ2-3; 8 nucleotides line up with TRBD2. The V gene end was trimmed by 10 bases and the J gene end by 2 bases; junction bases not matched to a gene: 8. Germline-derived CDR1 and CDR2 are MNHEY and SMNVEV (reference sequence). The CDR3 contains 14 residues.

In this sample, this clone turned up once. The chain joins TRBV5-1 to TRBJ1-2; possible D gene TRBD1, 6 bases. CDR1 and CDR2 from the germline V gene are SGHRS and YFSETQ. The CDR3 has 14 residues. V was clipped by 4 bases and J by 4 bases, with 14 bases between them. As DNA, the CDR3 is TGCGCCAGCAGCATACGGGAACAGGGCTATGGCTACACCTTC. Its translation is CASSIREQGYGYTF. The complete variable domain, with remaining parts taken from reference TRBV5-1 and TRBJ1-2, reads KAGVTQTPRYLIKTRGQQVTLSCSPISGHRSVSWYQQTPGQGLQFLFEYFSETQRNKGNFPGRFSGRQFSNSRSEMNVSTLELGDSALYLCASSIREQGYGYTFGSGTRLTVV.

V gene TRBV7-9 combines with J gene TRBJ2-4; no reliable D call. CDR1 is SEHNR and CDR2 is FQNEAQ in the germline V gene (reference sequence). CDR3 length: 12 amino acids. Trimming took off 5 bases at V and 8 bases at J, with 10 bases between the two ends. CDR3 in DNA: TGTGCCAGCAGCCTAGTCCAGGACATTCAGTACTTC. Translation gives CASSLVQDIQYF.

This rearrangement joins TRBV11-1 to TRBJ2-1, with D unresolved. CDR1 is SGHAT and CDR2 is FQDESV in the germline V gene (reference sequence). The CDR3 length is 14 residues. Trimming removed 2 bases from V and 5 bases from J, with 10 bases in between. The DNA of the CDR3 is TGTGCCAGCAGCTTAAACGGACGGGACAATGAGCAGTTCTTC. Amino acids: CASSLNGRDNEQFF.

This chain links TRBV5-1 with TRBJ1-1; no definite D call. Germline loops: CDR1 SGHRS, CDR2 YFSETQ. The CDR3 is made up of 14 amino acids. Trimming shortened V by 2 bases and J by 1 base, and 9 bases separated the two germline ends. The CDR3 DNA sequence: TGCGCCAGCAGCTTTCTGGACGGGAACACTGAAGCTTTCTTT. Encoded protein: CASSFLDGNTEAFF.

The CDR3 loop reads CASSYSVTLLYEQYF. For the CDR3, the DNA is TGTGCCAGCAGTTACTCGGTGACATTACTCTACGAGCAGTACTTC. The chain recombines TRBV6-6 with TRBJ2-7; D gene unclear. V lost 0 bases to trimming and J lost 3 bases, with 12 bases between them. The CDR3 consists of 15 residues. Germline CDR1 is MNHNY and CDR2 is SVGAGI (reference sequence).

The V gene is TRBV10-3, the J gene TRBJ2-5; D is possibly TRBD1 (5 bases). With the DNA end fitting TRBJ2-7 better, the J assignment may be wrong. CDR1 is ENHRY, CDR2 SYGVKD, per germline. The CDR3 is made up of 14 amino acids. DNA for the CDR3: TGTGCCATCAGTCAGGACACTCCCTCTTACGAGCAGTACTTC. Amino acid sequence: CAISQDTPSYEQYF.

The V call is TRBV29-1, the J call TRBJ2-5, with D perhaps matching TRBD2 (6 bases). In germline, CDR1 is SQVTM, CDR2 ANQGSEA. CDR3 size: 13 residues. Trimming took off 6 bases at V and 0 bases at J, with 11 bases between the two ends. The CDR3 loop is CSVWEEYQETQYF. CDR3 nucleotides: TGCAGCGTCTGGGAGGAGTACCAAGAGACCCAGTACTTC.

The rearrangement joins TRBV30 to TRBJ2-1; tentatively, D is TRBD2 (6 bases). The CDR3 extends over 15 amino acids. The V end was cut by 0 bases, the J end by 7 bases, with 16 bases between. Germline lookup yields CDR1 GTSNPN and CDR2 SVGIG (reference sequence). The chain's CDR3 is CAWSVRGRLANEQFF. CDR3 DNA sequence: TGTGCCTGGAGTGTACGGGGGAGGTTAGCGAATGAGCAGTTCTTC.

V is TRBV2 and J is TRBJ2-3, with D perhaps matching TRBD2 (6 bases). CDR1 SNHLY and CDR2 FYNNEI come from the germline V gene. Trimming took 4 bases from V and 4 from J, leaving 12 bases between them. This CDR3 contains 14 residues. The CDR3 sequence: CASSAGGTADTQYF. The CDR3 bases are TGTGCCAGCAGTGCTGGCGGGACCGCAGATACGCAGTATTTT.

This chain joins TRBV5-1 and TRBJ2-3; no firm D call. The CDR3 consists of 16 residues. Trimming left V 0 bases short and J 0 bases short, with 11 bases between. Germline loops: CDR1 SGHRS, CDR2 YFSETQ. The CDR3 sequence: CASSLAIYPSTDTQYF. The DNA of the CDR3 is TGCGCCAGCAGCTTGGCCATCTATCCTAGCACAGATACGCAGTATTTT.

CDR3: CASSPAAGVAYNEQFF. The CDR3 DNA reads as TGTGCCAGTAGTCCCGCAGCGGGAGTGGCCTACAATGAGCAGTTCTTC. The chain is built from TRBV19 and TRBJ2-1, with 8 bases identical to TRBD2. CDR1 is LNHDA and CDR2 is SQIVND in the germline V gene (reference sequence). Trimming took 5 bases from V and 2 from J; bases not matched to a gene: 8. The CDR3 spans 16 residues.

The chain couples TRBV7-2 to TRBJ2-1; D perhaps matches TRBD2 (6 bases). The CDR3 is 15 amino acids. V lost 5 bases, J lost 4 bases, and 15 bases lay in between. Germline V gene lookup returns CDR1 SGHTA and CDR2 FQGNSA. CDR3 region: CASSPAGTRYNEQFF. The CDR3 nucleotides read TGTGCCAGCAGCCCAGCCGGGACTCGTTACAATGAGCAGTTCTTC.

The chain combines TRBV18 with TRBJ2-3, with D uncertain. Trimming stripped 5 bases from V and 6 bases from J, with 12 bases between. CDR3 length: 13 residues. CDR1 KGHSH and CDR2 LQKENI come from the germline V gene. The CDR3 loop is CASSSTFLDTQYF. As DNA, the CDR3 is TGTGCCAGCTCATCCACGTTTTTGGATACGCAGTATTTT.

CDR3 loop: CASWDTEAFF. CDR3 DNA: TGTGCCTCATGGGACACTGAAGCTTTCTTT. This rearrangement joins TRBV2 to TRBJ1-1; D gene uncertain. This CDR3 spans 10 amino acids. V was clipped by 11 bases and J by 3 bases, with 7 bases between them. Germline V lookup: CDR1 SNHLY, CDR2 FYNNEI. The whole variable domain, filled in from reference TRBV2 and TRBJ1-1, reads EPEVTQTPSHQVTQMGQEVILRCVPISNHLYFYWYRQILGQKVEFLVSFYNNEISEKSEIFDDQFSVERPDGSNFTLKIRSTKLEDSAMYFCASWDTEAFFGQGTRLTVV.

The rearrangement joins TRBV18 to TRBJ2-1; D is ambiguous. V gave up 8 bases and J gave up 1 base, with 15 bases separating them. Germline CDR1 KGHSH, CDR2 LQKENI. This CDR3 comprises 15 residues. The CDR3 nucleotides read TGTGCCAGCGCGGTAGGGCCCCTTTCCTACAATGAGCAGTTCTTC. Translated: CASAVGPLSYNEQFF.

The chain is built from TRBV11-3 and TRBJ2-3, with no clear D. Germline-derived CDR1 and CDR2 are SGHNT and YENEEA. Trimming left V 0 bases short and J 5 bases short, with 3 bases between. The CDR3 length is 12 residues. CDR3 in DNA: TGTGCCAGCAGCTTAGAAAGAGATACGCAGTATTTT. It encodes CASSLERDTQYF.

This CDR3 is CASSLGGSNQPQHF. The CDR3 DNA follows: TGCGCCAGCAGCTTAGGTGGGAGCAATCAGCCCCAGCATTTT. The V call is TRBV5-1, the J call TRBJ1-5; the D is unclear. The germline CDR1 and CDR2 sequences are SGHRS and YFSETQ. CDR3 length: 14 residues. The V end lost 2 bases, the J end lost 1 base, and 7 bases lay between the germline ends. Complete variable domain (other parts from reference TRBV5-1 and TRBJ1-5): KAGVTQTPRYLIKTRGQQVTLSCSPISGHRSVSWYQQTPGQGLQFLFEYFSETQRNKGNFPGRFSGRQFSNSRSEMNVSTLELGDSALYLCASSLGGSNQPQHFGDGTRLSIL.

The V call is TRBV7-9, the J call TRBJ2-7; D unclear. Between the trimmed V and J ends, which lost 4 bases and 3 bases, there was a span of 10 bases. The CDR3 length is 13 residues. Germline CDR1 SEHNR, CDR2 FQNEAQ (reference sequence). This CDR3 reads CASSYRHDYEQYF. The CDR3 nucleotides read TGTGCCAGCAGCTATCGACACGACTACGAGCAGTACTTC.

V and J are TRBV6-5 and TRBJ1-1; D call uncertain. Trimming took off 0 bases at V and 4 bases at J, with 9 bases between the two ends. The CDR3 covers 14 residues. Germline V CDR1 and CDR2: MNHEY, SVGAGI. This chain's CDR3 is CASSYSEGSTEAFF. The CDR3 coding sequence is TGTGCCAGCAGTTACTCTGAGGGAAGCACTGAAGCTTTCTTT.

This chain connects TRBV5-1 to TRBJ1-4; D is undetermined. CDR1 is SGHRS, CDR2 YFSETQ, per germline. The CDR3 sequence is 14 residues long. Trimming left V 0 bases short and J 4 bases short, with 7 bases between. The CDR3 sequence is CASSLGSLNEKLFF. CDR3 DNA sequence: TGCGCCAGCAGCTTGGGATCTCTTAATGAAAAACTGTTTTTT.